These T cell receptor beta chains were read from a single sample in a study of CD4+ T cells in melanoma. TCRdb keeps only in-frame clones here, not all; method: immunoSEQ multiplex PCR. The sample has some 21,000 clones; about 80% are singletons. Sequencing was carried out using cells from a culture (not recorded whether cultured in vitro). The receptors here all came from a human donor with melanoma. CDR3s include the opening cysteine and the closing phenylalanine or tryptophan. The D gene is left open where the match is weak. The size entry is marked missing in some rows and otherwise reads once, few, many or a size class.

abundance,d_gene,v_gene,j_gene,CDR3nt,CDR3aa
.,TRBD2,TRBV30,TRBJ2-5,TGTGCCTGGAGTGTAGGCGGGGGGGCCGCAGAGACCCAGTACTTC,CAWSVGGGAAETQYF
.,TRBD1,TRBV19,TRBJ1-2,TGTGCCAGTAGGTCGGACAGGGAACAATTCGGCTACACCTTC,CASRSDREQFGYTF
few,TRBD2,TRBV30,TRBJ2-1,TGTGCCTTGCAAGCGGGGGGAACCTCTTGGGATGAGCAGTTCTTC,CALQAGGTSWDEQFF
.,TRBD1,TRBV28,TRBJ1-2,TGTGCCAGCAGCACAGGGGGCGGGGTAGACTATGGCTACACCTTC,CASSTGGGVDYGYTF
once,TRBD1,TRBV6-1,TRBJ1-1,TGTGCCAGCAGTGAGGACAGGGGGGTCACTGAAGCTTTCTTT,CASSEDRGVTEAFF
few,.,TRBV5-5,TRBJ2-7,TGTGCCAGCAGCTCCACCCCCTTTGCGGGGAAAGGGGTAGAGCAGTACTTC,CASSSTPFAGKGVEQYF
.,TRBD1,TRBV6-6,TRBJ1-1,TGTGCCAGCAGAAGACAGGGAGAAGCTTTCTTT,CASRRQGEAFF
.,TRBD1,TRBV5-1,TRBJ1-4,TGCGCCAGCAGCTTAACAGGGGTAACTAATGAAAAACTGTTTTTT,CASSLTGVTNEKLFF
few,.,TRBV6-6,TRBJ2-1,TGTGCCAGCAGTCCCAGGGTCAATGAGCAGTTCTTC,CASSPRVNEQFF
.,.,TRBV4-1,TRBJ1-6,TGCGCCAGCAGCCAAGGGCCTGGACCATATTCACCCCTCCACTTT,CASSQGPGPYSPLHF
.,TRBD2,TRBV4-2,TRBJ2-3,TGTGCCAGCAGCCAAGTCTTAGCGGGGGGGCCAGATACGCAGTATTTT,CASSQVLAGGPDTQYF
.,.,TRBV6-1,TRBJ2-6,TGTGCCAGCAGTGAACGATTCTCTGGGGCCAACGTCCTGACTTTC,CASSERFSGANVLTF
.,TRBD1,TRBV11-2,TRBJ2-7,TGTGCCAGCAGCTTAGGGACAACAGGGGACGAGCAGTACTTC,CASSLGTTGDEQYF
.,.,TRBV5-1,TRBJ2-7,TGCGCCAGCAGCTTGGGGGTGGATTATAGCTCCTACGAGCAGTACTTC,CASSLGVDYSSYEQYF
.,TRBD1,TRBV5-4,TRBJ1-1,TGTGCCAGCAACGGGGGACCAGGGGGCGGGGGTGAATCTGAAGCTTTCTTT,CASNGGPGGGGESEAFF
.,.,TRBV6-1,TRBJ1-1,TGTGCCAGCATGGCTTTCCGGGCGTTTGACACTGAAGCTTTCTTT,CASMAFRAFDTEAFF
.,.,TRBV11-2,TRBJ2-2,TGTGGAGGGGTTAAGAGGAACACCGGGGAGCTGTTTTTT,CGGVKRNTGELFF
once,TRBD2,TRBV7-6,TRBJ2-1,TGTGCCAGCAGCCCAGACGGGGGGAATGAGCAGTTCTTC,CASSPDGGNEQFF
.,.,TRBV5-5,TRBJ1-4,TGTGCCAGCAGCGAAGGGGTGTATGCTAATGAAAAACTGTTTTTT,CASSEGVYANEKLFF